One T cell receptor beta chain is described in this entry. The target antigen is unknown. This PCR relied on a set of 60 Vbeta primers and 13 Jbeta primers. Some clones are missing from TCRdb's copy, which holds only in-frame ones; the method was immunoSEQ multiplex PCR. The repertoire holds just under 250,000 clones, with about 81% as singletons. This entry comes from a study of cytomegalovirus exposure and HLA in healthy donors. Study conclusions and caveats: TCR beta V- and J-gene trimming was later associated with a missense DCLRE1C variant.

Trimming shortened V by 4 bases and J by 4 bases, and 13 bases separated the two germline ends. Per germline, CDR1 MNHEY and CDR2 SVGAGI. The CDR3 has 15 amino acids. Source material: PBMCs. This chain links TRBV6-5 with TRBJ1-4, with D maybe TRBD1 (6 bases). The source is a woman aged 35 to 49 in good health and CMV-seropositive. CDR3 coding DNA: TGTGCCAGCAGTTTTACGACAGGCTATAATGAAAAACTGTTTTTT. Encoded protein: CASSFTTGYNEKLFF.